The present T cell receptor (beta chain) was sequenced within a study of OX40 agonist ivuxolimab in advanced cancers. Study-wide context: The treatment was a fully human IgG2 OX40 agonist, ivuxolimab. Males comprised 70% to 85% of the group, whose mean age was about 61 years (range 23 to 79).

On this clone itself: Its antigen remains unidentified.

Clones were sequenced by immunoSEQ multiplex PCR, and TCRdb holds only the in-frame ones, with some missing. The sample has over 45,000 clones, about 83% seen once. From germline, CDR1 is SGHAT and CDR2 FQNNGV. The germline V and J ends were trimmed by 1 base and 4 bases, with 17 bases remaining between them. There are 16 residues in the CDR3. Study-wide results and limits: Both blood CD4+ and CD8+ T cells showed clonal growth by week 6 at 0.1 to 3.0 mg/kg.

The genes are TRBV11-2 and TRBJ2-7, with D tentatively TRBD1 (5 bases). The TCR sequence derives from an adult with an advanced solid tumor such as melanoma, head and neck, liver or kidney cancer. The sequencing used CD4+ or CD8+ T cells sorted from blood, collected in a trial of the OX40 agonist ivuxolimab. CDR3 amino acids: CASSLVGAGFKYEQYF. CDR3 DNA: TGTGCCAGCAGCTTAGTTGGGGCAGGGTTTAAGTACGAGCAGTACTTC.